This T cell receptor beta chain was captured by sequencing in a study of T cells in Graves' hyperthyroidism and ophthalmopathy. The wider study: Before any treatment, at initial diagnosis, peripheral blood was collected. Study-wide points: The model identified upcoming ophthalmopathy a median approximately 6.4 months ahead of onset. Ophthalmopathy was separated from stable hyperthyroidism by a 13 V-J model.

The germline V and J ends were trimmed by 0 bases and 0 bases, with 8 bases remaining between them. CDR1 is SGHAT, CDR2 FQNNGV, per germline. CDR3 length equals 15 residues. This clonotype was counted many times. Its target is unknown. The TCR beta CDR3 regions underwent amplification using RNA transcripts as the source. First-round RT-PCR of the TCR CDR3 relied on the HTBI primer set. TCRdb used MiXCR to reprocess the multiplex PCR reads, holding one entry per CDR3 protein. The table lists fewer than 350,000 distinct CDR3 sequences, 15% to 20% of them singletons. Criteria for exclusion of patients were uncontrolled infection, other autoimmune disease, pregnancy or lactation.

Sequencing input: blood. This TCR derives from a woman aged 40-49 years with Graves' ophthalmopathy. The chain carries TRBV11-2 and TRBJ1-1; no firm D call. CDR3 region: CASSLDDRLNTEAFF. DNA for the CDR3: TGTGCCAGCAGCTTAGATGATAGGTTGAACACTGAAGCTTTCTTT.